The text below deals with one T cell receptor beta chain. The sample belongs to a study of blood T cells in healthy people across ages. A J-beta primer mix and a sample-barcoded 5' primer were used in a second PCR of roughly 7 to 12 cycles. One entry per CDR3 protein, called by TCRdb with MiXCR from the 5' RACE reads. The sample includes around 820,000 distinct CDR3 sequences, approximately 25% of them seen just once. Trimming removed 5 bases from V and 7 bases from J, with 23 bases in between. The CDR3 has 15 residues. CDR1 DFQATT and CDR2 SNEGSKA come from the germline V gene (reference sequence). These data were likewise used in another study, on T cells of mothers and their children. That work states: Some 3 million TCR beta reads per child versus over 9.5 million per mother. Related mother-child pairs showed slightly higher but non-significant overlap than unrelated pairs.

Source material: blood. This sequence originates from a boy aged 5-17 years in good health. The chain is built from TRBV20-1 and TRBJ2-5, with D perhaps matching TRBD1 (6 bases). The CDR3 sequence is CSALVGAGLETTQYF. DNA for the CDR3: TGCAGTGCTCTCGTGGGGGCGGGCCTGGAAACGACCCAGTACTTC.